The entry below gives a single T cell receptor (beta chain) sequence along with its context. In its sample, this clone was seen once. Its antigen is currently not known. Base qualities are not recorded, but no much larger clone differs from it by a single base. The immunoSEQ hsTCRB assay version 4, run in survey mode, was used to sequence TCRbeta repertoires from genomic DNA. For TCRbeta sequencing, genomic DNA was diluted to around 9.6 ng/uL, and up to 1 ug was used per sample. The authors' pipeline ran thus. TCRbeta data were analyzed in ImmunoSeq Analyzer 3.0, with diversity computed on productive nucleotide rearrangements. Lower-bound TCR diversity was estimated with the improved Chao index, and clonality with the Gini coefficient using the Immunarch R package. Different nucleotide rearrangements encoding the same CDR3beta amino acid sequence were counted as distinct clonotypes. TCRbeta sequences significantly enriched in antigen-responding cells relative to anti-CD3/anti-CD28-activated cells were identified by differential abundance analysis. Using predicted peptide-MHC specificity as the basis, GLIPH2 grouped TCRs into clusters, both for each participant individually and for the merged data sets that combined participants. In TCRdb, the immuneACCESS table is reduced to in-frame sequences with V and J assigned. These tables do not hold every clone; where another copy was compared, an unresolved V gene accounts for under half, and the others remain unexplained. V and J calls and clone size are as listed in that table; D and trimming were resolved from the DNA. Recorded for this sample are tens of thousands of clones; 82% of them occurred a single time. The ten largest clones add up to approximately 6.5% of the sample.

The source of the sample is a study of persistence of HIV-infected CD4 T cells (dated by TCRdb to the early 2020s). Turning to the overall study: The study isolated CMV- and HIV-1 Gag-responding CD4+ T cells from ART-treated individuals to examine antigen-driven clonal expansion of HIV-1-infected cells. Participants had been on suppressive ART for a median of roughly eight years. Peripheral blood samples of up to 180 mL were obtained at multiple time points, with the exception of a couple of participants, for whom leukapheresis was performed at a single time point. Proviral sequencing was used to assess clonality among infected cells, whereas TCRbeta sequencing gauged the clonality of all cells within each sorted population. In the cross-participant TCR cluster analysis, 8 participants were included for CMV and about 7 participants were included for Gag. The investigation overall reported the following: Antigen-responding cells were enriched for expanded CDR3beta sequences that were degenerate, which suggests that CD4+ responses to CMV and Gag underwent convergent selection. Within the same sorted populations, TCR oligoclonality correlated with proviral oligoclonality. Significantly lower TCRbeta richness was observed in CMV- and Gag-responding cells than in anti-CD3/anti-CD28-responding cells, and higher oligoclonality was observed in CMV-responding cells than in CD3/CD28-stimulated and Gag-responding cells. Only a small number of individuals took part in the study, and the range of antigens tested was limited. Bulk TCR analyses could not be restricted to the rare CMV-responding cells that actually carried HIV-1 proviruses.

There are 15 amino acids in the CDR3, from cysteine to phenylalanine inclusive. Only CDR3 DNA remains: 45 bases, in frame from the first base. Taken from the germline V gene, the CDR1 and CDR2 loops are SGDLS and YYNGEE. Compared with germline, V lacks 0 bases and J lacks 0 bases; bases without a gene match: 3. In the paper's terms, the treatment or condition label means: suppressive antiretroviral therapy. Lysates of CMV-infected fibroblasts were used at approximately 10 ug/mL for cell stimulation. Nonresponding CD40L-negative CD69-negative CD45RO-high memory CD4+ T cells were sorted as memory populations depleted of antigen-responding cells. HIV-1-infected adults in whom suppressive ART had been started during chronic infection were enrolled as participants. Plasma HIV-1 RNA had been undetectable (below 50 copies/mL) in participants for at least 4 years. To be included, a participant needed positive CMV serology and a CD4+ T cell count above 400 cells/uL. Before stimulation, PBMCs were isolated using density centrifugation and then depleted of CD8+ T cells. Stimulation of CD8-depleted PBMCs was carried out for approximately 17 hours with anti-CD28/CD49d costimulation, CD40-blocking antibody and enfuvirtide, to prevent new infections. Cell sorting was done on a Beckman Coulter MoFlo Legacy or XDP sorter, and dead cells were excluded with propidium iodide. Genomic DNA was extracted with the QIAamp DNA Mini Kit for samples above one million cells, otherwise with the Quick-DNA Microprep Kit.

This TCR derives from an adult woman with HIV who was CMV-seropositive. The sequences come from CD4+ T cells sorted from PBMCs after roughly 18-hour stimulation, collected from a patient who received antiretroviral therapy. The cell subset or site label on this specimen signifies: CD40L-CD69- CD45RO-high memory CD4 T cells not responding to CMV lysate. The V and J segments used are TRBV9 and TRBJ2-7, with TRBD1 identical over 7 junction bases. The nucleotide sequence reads TGTGCCAGCAGCGTAGGGGCAGGGGGCTCCTACGAGCAGTACTTC. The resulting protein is CASSVGAGGSYEQYF.